These 2 T cell receptor delta chains were all obtained from the same sample, sequenced in a study of γδ T cells in repeated Plasmodium falciparum infection. TCRdb fed the multiplex PCR reads to CATT. Of approximately 90,000 delta-chain clones in the sample, over 0.75% were seen once. Bulk repertoires came from Vgamma9/Vdelta2+ or Vdelta2-negative gammadelta T cells flow-sorted from PBMC. The sample comprised gamma-delta T cells from blood. All receptors derive from a pool of human donors (malaria-infected and uninfected, not separated).

Worth noting for this clone: A far larger clone is just one base off, so this is likely a read error. Other DNA variants within this sample encode the same CDR3. The J gene is TRDJ1, the V gene TRDV2; the match to TRDD3 covers 8 bases. The J gene, absent from TCRdb, was called here by matching the DNA to germline. Germline values: CDR1 GEAIGNYY, CDR2 EKD. The CDR3 spans 18 residues. The CDR3 is CACDPRLGYARFTDKLIF. DNA of the CDR3: TGCGCCTGTGACCCAAGGTTGGGATACGCGCGTTTTACCGATAAACTCATCTTT.

This clone was detected a few times. A far bigger clonotype differs at one base, so this is likely a read error. The identical CDR3 is also encoded by other nucleotide sequences in the sample. The J gene went uncalled, whereas the V gene is TRDV1; the table's D gene call, TRDD3, was not cross checked with the DNA. CDR3 length equals 19 residues. Germline values: CDR1 TSWWSYY, CDR2 QGS. The CDR3 sequence is CALGEKSPPPHWGLGGLIF. The CDR3, as DNA: TGTGCTCTTGGGGAAAAGTCTCCCCCCCCGCACTGGGGTTTAGGGGGACTCATCTTC.